This T cell receptor (beta chain) was found in a study of T cell repertoires in cytomegalovirus infection. Study in general: A matching HLA type, together with CMV infection, was signaled by public TCR beta signatures.

The CDR3 sequence is 15 residues long. The trim removed 5 bases at V and 8 bases at J, leaving 10 bases unmatched. The germline CDR1 and CDR2 sequences are MDHEN and SYDVKM. Whole-study findings and limits: In two of eight donors, the top clonotype was HLA-C-restricted CMV-specific. Summed frequency of public TCR beta families distinguished CMV carriers with the relevant HLA.

This clonotype was recorded a few times. Its matching antigen is unknown. TCRdb redid the calling of the reads with MiXCR, one entry per CDR3 protein. The sample holds about 200,000 distinct CDR3 sequences, approximately 9.6% seen once. Sequenced sample: PBMCs. The TCR was taken from a human donor in good health (CMV status not recorded). Some clones in this sample may be carry-over from other donors' samples. The chain has TRBV28 and TRBJ1-4; 8 nucleotides align to TRBD1. CDR3 nucleotide sequence: TGTGCCAGCAGTCCCCCGACAGGGGTGCTAGAAAAACTGTTTTTT. As protein: CASSPPTGVLEKLFF.